This T cell receptor (beta chain) is drawn from a study of T cell repertoires in cytomegalovirus infection. Study-level information: Carrying CMV and the relevant HLA type showed in public TCR beta signatures. Study-wide findings and caveats: HLA-C-restricted CMV clonotypes gave the most frequent clonotype in two of eight donors.

TCRdb ran MiXCR on the reads and lists one entry per CDR3 protein. Here the sample spans 20,000 to 25,000 distinct CDR3 sequences, approximately 39% being singletons. This clonotype was seen ten or more times. Its antigen is undetermined. V lost 2 bases, J lost 2 bases, and 8 bases stayed unmatched. Per the germline V gene, CDR1 is MNHEY and CDR2 is SVGEGT. This CDR3 comprises 16 residues. This specimen consisted of CD8+ T cells from cultured PBMCs, obtained from culture after CMV antigen stimulation. The rearrangement uses TRBV6-2 or TRBV6-3 and TRBJ2-5; TRBD2 matches at 7 bases. This TCR was recovered from a human donor in good health (CMV status not recorded). Some clones in this sample may be carry-over from other donors' samples. Here the CDR3 reads CASSYGLVTEQETQYF. The CDR3 DNA follows: TGTGCCAGCAGTTACGGACTAGTCACCGAACAAGAGACCCAGTACTTC.